These 2 T cell receptor beta chains were sequenced from one sample in a study of T-cell reconstitution after alpha-beta-depleted transplantation in children. The TCRbeta library was prepared with unique molecular identifiers. Via MiXCR, TCRdb re-called the PCR reads, giving one row per CDR3 protein. The sample has about half a million distinct CDR3 sequences; around an eighth are singletons. The starting material was PBMCs from the stem cell graft donor, obtained from the stem cell graft. These receptors were collected from a human donor who donated a stem cell graft to a child with combined immunodeficiency.

A few counts support this clonotype. The gene calls are TRBV6-1 and TRBJ1-5, with D uncertain. Germline assignment: CDR1 MNHNS and CDR2 SASEGT. The ends were cut back, 6 bases at V and 3 bases at J, with 9 bases in the middle. This CDR3 spans 13 amino acids. The CDR3 coding sequence is TGTGCCAGCAGGCGGGGAAACAATCAGCCCCAGCATTTT. The encoded protein is CASRRGNNQPQHF.

The genes are TRBV12-3 or TRBV12-4 and TRBJ1-4; unclear D gene. Trimming took off 3 bases at V and 3 bases at J, with 11 bases between the two ends. CDR3 length equals 15 residues. The CDR3 loop reads CASSLVGLSNEKLFF. The DNA of the CDR3 is TGTGCCAGCAGTTTGGTAGGACTCTCTAATGAAAAACTGTTTTTT.